Reported below is one T cell receptor beta chain. The data were taken from a study of blood T cell repertoires in COVID-19. Study at large: The origin of the acute and convalescent COVID-19 samples was the United States, Italy and Spain.

Before they entered the study, exposed participants had met a COVID-19 case within 2 weeks. The protocol was immunoSEQ multiplex PCR, while the TCRdb copy is restricted to in-frame clones and leaves out a portion. The table shows roughly 400,000 clones, with 88% occurring only once. The receptor was derived from a woman between 18 and 29 years old who had been exposed to COVID-19. The sequencing input was PBMCs or T cells enriched from blood (not recorded which).

Here the CDR3 reads CSVRTGRLARAYEQYF. The CDR3 region has the DNA TGCAGCGTTAGGACAGGGCGACTAGCAAGGGCCTACGAGCAGTACTTC. The V call is TRBV29-1, the J call TRBJ2-7; the D gene is possibly TRBD1 (8 bases). The CDR3 spans 16 residues. Trimming removed 5 bases at V and 2 bases at J, with 22 bases between. CDR1 and CDR2 from the germline V gene are SQVTM and ANQGSEA.